These 17 T cell receptor beta chains came from one sample sequenced in a study of T-cell memory formation after mild COVID-19. TCRdb re-analysed the 5' RACE reads in MiXCR, keeping a single row per CDR3 protein. The sample yields around 400,000 distinct CDR3 sequences, more than 20% seen once. The sequencing input was PBMCs or a T cell subset sorted from them (not recorded which). The receptors were sampled from an adult woman who had mild COVID-19 (a few samples of this study predate the infection). Cell type and time point are not known.

The sample holds many counts of this clonotype. The chain joins TRBV12-1 to TRBJ2-1; the D segment call TRBD2 is taken from the table without a DNA check. TRBV12-1 is reported as a pseudogene. This CDR3 has 19 amino acids. The CDR3 bases are TGTGCCAGCAGCGACTTTCTAGCGGGGGAGCGTACTCCGACCAATGAGCAGTTCTTC. As protein: CASSDFLAGERTPTNEQFF.

V is TRBV5-5 and J is TRBJ1-6; 9 bases map to TRBD1. This CDR3 is built from 14 residues. Germline assignment: CDR1 SGHKS and CDR2 YYEKEE (reference sequence). The J segment lost 7 bases and the V segment lost 5 bases, leaving 4 bases of the junction unmatched. In DNA form, the CDR3 reads TGTGCCAGCAGTAACGGACAGGGGAATTCACCCCTCCACTTT. As protein: CASSNGQGNSPLHF.

The sample holds a few counts of this clonotype. This chain connects TRBV4-1 to TRBJ2-3, with D perhaps TRBD1 (6 bases). This CDR3 has 14 residues. Looked up from germline, CDR1 is MGHRA and CDR2 is YSYEKL. V dropped 5 bases and J dropped 1 base, with 10 bases sitting between them. CDR3 sequence: CASSTGQRTDTQYF. Written as DNA, the CDR3 is TGCGCCAGCAGCACTGGACAGCGCACAGATACGCAGTATTTT.

The genes are TRBV5-1 and TRBJ2-2; D gene uncertain. Per germline, CDR1 SGHRS and CDR2 YFSETQ. The CDR3 length is 16 residues. Between the trimmed V and J ends, which lost 4 bases and 4 bases, there was a span of 17 bases. CDR3: CASSPQSTRGTGELFF. CDR3 nucleotides: TGCGCCAGCAGCCCCCAGTCGACTCGAGGCACCGGGGAGCTGTTTTTT.

This clonotype was counted a few times. V and J are TRBV7-2 and TRBJ1-2, with a possible D match to TRBD1 (6 bases). The CDR3 consists of 14 residues. Trimming left V 5 bases short and J 8 bases short, with 18 bases between. The germline CDR1 and CDR2 sequences are SGHTA and FQGNSA. CDR3 nucleotides: TGTGCCAGCAGCCCTGGAGGGGGGCTGGGGGGCTACACCTTC. This sequence encodes CASSPGGGLGGYTF.

This clonotype was seen repeatedly, ten times or more. This rearrangement joins TRBV7-2 to TRBJ2-1, with D maybe TRBD2 (5 bases). CDR1 SGHTA and CDR2 FQGNSA come from the germline V gene. CDR3 length: 13 amino acids. V lost 2 bases and J 9 bases, leaving 11 bases between the germline ends. As DNA, the CDR3 is TGTGCCAGCAGCTTAAGGATTGCGGGTGAGCAGTTCTTC. Encoded protein: CASSLRIAGEQFF. The full variable domain, its missing parts supplied by reference TRBV7-2 and TRBJ2-1, is GAGVSQSPSNKVTEKGKDVELRCDPISGHTALYWYRQSLGQGLEFLIYFQGNSAPDKSGLPSDRFSAERTGGSVSTLTIQRTQQEDSAVYLCASSLRIAGEQFFGPGTRLTVL.

This clonotype has a handful of counts. This chain joins TRBV7-2 and TRBJ2-7, with 13 bases fitting TRBD2. The V segment lost 5 bases and the J segment 0 bases; nucleotides outside the gene matches: 7. The CDR3 extends over 17 amino acids. Germline CDR1 SGHTA, CDR2 FQGNSA. The CDR3 DNA follows: TGTGCCAGCAGCCCGAGGTGGACTAGCGGGAGCTCCTACGAGCAGTACTTC. As protein: CASSPRWTSGSSYEQYF.

The chain links TRBV15 to TRBJ2-1; no definite D call. Per the germline V gene, CDR1 is LNHNV and CDR2 is YYDKDF (reference sequence). Trimming left V 9 bases short and J 3 bases short, with 3 bases between. This CDR3 contains 10 residues. The CDR3 protein is CATNYNEQFF. The CDR3 DNA sequence: TGTGCCACGAACTACAATGAGCAGTTCTTC.

This chain uses TRBV30 with TRBJ2-2; D unclear. Between the trimmed V and J ends, which lost 0 bases and 7 bases, there was a span of 3 bases. Germline V gene data show CDR1 as GTSNPN and CDR2 as SVGIG (reference sequence). The CDR3 is 11 amino acids. The CDR3, as DNA: TGTGCCTGGAGTGTACACGGGGAGCTGTTTTTT. Translated, it gives CAWSVHGELFF.

This sequence joins TRBV20-1 and TRBJ2-7; perhaps TRBD1 as D (6 bases). CDR3 length: 15 amino acids. V was trimmed by 5 bases and J by 2 bases, leaving 19 bases between them. Germline values: CDR1 DFQATT, CDR2 SNEGSKA (reference sequence). In DNA, the CDR3 is TGCAGTGCTGACCGACTTCTCACAGGGACCTACGAGCAGTACTTC. It codes for CSADRLLTGTYEQYF.

The chain carries TRBV7-3 and TRBJ2-7, with D perhaps TRBD1 (6 bases). Germline V gene lookup returns CDR1 SGHTA and CDR2 FQGTGA. V was trimmed by 8 bases and J by 0 bases, leaving 11 bases between them. The CDR3 has 13 residues. The CDR3 loop is CASYRETSYEQYF. The CDR3 nucleotides read TGTGCCAGCTACAGGGAGACCTCCTACGAGCAGTACTTC.

As concerns this clonotype: Mismatch with germline at one junction end may stem from a read error. This chain links TRBV7-7 with TRBJ2-5, with D perhaps assigned TRBD1 or TRBD2 (6 bases each). Germline V gene lookup returns CDR1 SSHAT and CDR2 FNYEAQ (reference sequence). The CDR3 has 14 residues. As DNA, the CDR3 is TGTGCTAGCAGCTTAGGGGGACTCGGGGAGACCCAGTACTTC. Amino acid sequence: CASSLGGLGETQYF.

This chain uses TRBV5-1 with TRBJ2-3; 7 bases are shared with TRBD2. The V and J ends lost 4 bases and 4 bases, in that order; junction bases with no gene match: 9. The CDR3 contains 15 residues. Germline CDR1 and CDR2: SGHRS and YFSETQ. CDR3 sequence (DNA): TGCGCCAGCAGCATAGAGGGACTACCTTCAGATACGCAGTATTTT. This gives the protein CASSIEGLPSDTQYF.

The rearrangement joins TRBV29-1 to TRBJ1-5; D is ambiguous. Germline CDR1 is SQVTM and CDR2 is ANQGSEA. Trimming left V 4 bases short and J 0 bases short, with 7 bases between. The CDR3 length is 13 residues. The CDR3 reads CSVAGYSNQPQHF. CDR3 coding DNA: TGCAGCGTTGCGGGGTATAGCAATCAGCCCCAGCATTTT.

The chain combines TRBV6-1 with TRBJ2-5, with D unclear. The CDR3 consists of 14 residues. V was clipped by 1 base and J by 1 base, with 7 bases between them. Germline V gene sequence: CDR1 MNHNS, CDR2 SASEGT. CDR3 loop: CASSEEAFQETQYF. CDR3 DNA sequence: TGTGCCAGCAGTGAAGAGGCGTTCCAAGAGACCCAGTACTTC.

This clonotype was seen more than once but under ten times. The chain combines TRBV5-1 with TRBJ2-1; D is unresolved. Trimming took 4 bases from V and 7 from J, leaving 12 bases between them. Germline V gives CDR1 SGHRS, CDR2 YFSETQ. The CDR3 has 13 amino acids. CDR3 bases: TGCGCCAGCAGCCGAGGCTCCGGGAATGAGCAGTTCTTC. Translated, it gives CASSRGSGNEQFF.

The J gene is TRBJ1-2, the V gene TRBV4-3, with unresolved D. Germline V gene sequence: CDR1 LGHNA, CDR2 YSLEER. Trimming took 1 base from V and 8 from J, leaving 14 bases between them. CDR3 length equals 14 residues. This chain's CDR3 is CASSQAVGIGGYTF. In DNA, the CDR3 is TGCGCCAGCAGCCAAGCGGTGGGGATAGGAGGCTACACCTTC.